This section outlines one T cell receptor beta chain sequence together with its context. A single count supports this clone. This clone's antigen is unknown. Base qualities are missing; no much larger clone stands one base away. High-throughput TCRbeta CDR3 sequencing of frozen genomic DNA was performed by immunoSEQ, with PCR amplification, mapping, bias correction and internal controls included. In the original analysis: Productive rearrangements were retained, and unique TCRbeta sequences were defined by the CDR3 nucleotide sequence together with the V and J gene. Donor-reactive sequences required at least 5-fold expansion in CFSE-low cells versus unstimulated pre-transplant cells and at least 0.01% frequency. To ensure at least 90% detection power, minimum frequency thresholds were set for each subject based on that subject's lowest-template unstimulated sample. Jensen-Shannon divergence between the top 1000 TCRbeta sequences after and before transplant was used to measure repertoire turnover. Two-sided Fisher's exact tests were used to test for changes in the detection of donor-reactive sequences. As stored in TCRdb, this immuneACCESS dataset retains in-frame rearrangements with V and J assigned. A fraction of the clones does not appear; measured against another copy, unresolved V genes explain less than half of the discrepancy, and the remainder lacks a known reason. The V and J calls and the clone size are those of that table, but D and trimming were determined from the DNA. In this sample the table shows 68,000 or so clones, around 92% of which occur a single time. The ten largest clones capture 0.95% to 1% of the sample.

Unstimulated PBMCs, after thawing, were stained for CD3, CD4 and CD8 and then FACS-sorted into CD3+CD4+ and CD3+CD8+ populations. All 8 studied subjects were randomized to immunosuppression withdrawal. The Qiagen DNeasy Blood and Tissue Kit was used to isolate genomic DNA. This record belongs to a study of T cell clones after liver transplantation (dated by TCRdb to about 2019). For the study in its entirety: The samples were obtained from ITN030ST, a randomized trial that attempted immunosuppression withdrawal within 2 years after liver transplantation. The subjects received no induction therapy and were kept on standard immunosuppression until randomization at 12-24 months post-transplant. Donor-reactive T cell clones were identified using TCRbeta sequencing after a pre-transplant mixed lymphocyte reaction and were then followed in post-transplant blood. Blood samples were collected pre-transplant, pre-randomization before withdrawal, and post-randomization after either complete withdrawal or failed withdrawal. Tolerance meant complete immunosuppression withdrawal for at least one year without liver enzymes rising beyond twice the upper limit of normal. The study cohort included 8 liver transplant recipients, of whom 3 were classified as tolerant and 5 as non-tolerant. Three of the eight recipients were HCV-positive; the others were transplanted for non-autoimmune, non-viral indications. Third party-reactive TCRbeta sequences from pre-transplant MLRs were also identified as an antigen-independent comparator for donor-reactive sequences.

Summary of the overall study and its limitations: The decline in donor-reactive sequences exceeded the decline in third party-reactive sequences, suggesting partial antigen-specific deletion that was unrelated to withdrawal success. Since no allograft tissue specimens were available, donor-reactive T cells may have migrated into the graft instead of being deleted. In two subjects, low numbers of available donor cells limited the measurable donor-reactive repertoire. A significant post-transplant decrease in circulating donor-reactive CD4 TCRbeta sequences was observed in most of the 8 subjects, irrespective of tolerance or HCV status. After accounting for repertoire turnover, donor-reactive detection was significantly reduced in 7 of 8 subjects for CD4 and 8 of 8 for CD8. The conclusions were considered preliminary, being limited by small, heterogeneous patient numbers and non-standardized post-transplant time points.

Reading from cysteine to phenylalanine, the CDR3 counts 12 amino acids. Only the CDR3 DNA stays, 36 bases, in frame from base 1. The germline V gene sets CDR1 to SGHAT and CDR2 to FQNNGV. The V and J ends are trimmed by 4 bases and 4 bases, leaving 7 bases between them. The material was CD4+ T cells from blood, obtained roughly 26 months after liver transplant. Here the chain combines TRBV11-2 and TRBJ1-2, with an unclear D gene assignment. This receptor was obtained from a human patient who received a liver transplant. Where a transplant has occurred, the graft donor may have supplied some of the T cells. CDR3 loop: CASSSDSYGYTF. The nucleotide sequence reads TGTGCCAGCAGCTCCGATTCCTATGGCTACACCTTC. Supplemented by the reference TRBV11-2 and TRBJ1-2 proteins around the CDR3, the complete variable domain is EAGVAQSPRYKIIEKRQSVAFWCNPISGHATLYWYQQILGQGPKLLIQFQNNGVVDDSQLPKDRFSAERLKGVDSTLKIQPAKLEDSAVYLCASSSDSYGYTFGSGTRLTVV.